Below are 18 T cell receptor beta chains sequenced from a single sample in a study of control samples from healthy donors and cancer patients. Some clones are missing from TCRdb's copy, which holds only in-frame ones; the method was immunoSEQ multiplex PCR. This table has 78,000 or so clones, more than 75% appearing once. The sequenced sample was blood. These receptors were taken from a woman aged 45-65 years in good health.

V and J are TRBV9 and TRBJ2-5; D is ambiguous. From germline, CDR1 is SGDLS and CDR2 YYNGEE. The CDR3 sequence is 15 residues long. Trimming took off 4 bases at V and 4 bases at J, with 17 bases between the two ends. CDR3 in amino acids: CASSPRGPPGETQYF. Written as DNA, the CDR3 is TGTGCCAGCAGCCCCCGCGGTCCGCCAGGAGAGACCCAGTACTTC.

The chain uses TRBV11-2 and TRBJ1-1; D uncertain. V was trimmed by 5 bases and J by 7 bases, leaving 14 bases between them. The CDR3 has 13 residues. CDR1 and CDR2 from the germline V gene are SGHAT and FQNNGV. CDR3 nucleotide sequence: TGTGCCAGCAGCCCGGCTCCGGACGGTGAAGCTTTCTTT. Amino acid sequence: CASSPAPDGEAFF.

The rearrangement joins TRBV5-4 to TRBJ2-7, with D perhaps being TRBD1 or TRBD2 (5 bases each). V was clipped by 1 base and J by 0 bases, with 11 bases between them. Germline V gene data show CDR1 as SGHNT and CDR2 as YYREEE (reference sequence). This CDR3 has 15 residues. The CDR3 DNA reads TGTGCCAGCAGCTTGTGGGGGTCGACCTCCTACGAGCAGTACTTC. It is translated as CASSLWGSTSYEQYF.

V is TRBV5-1 and J is TRBJ2-3, with D hard to call. Germline CDR1 reads SGHRS; CDR2 reads YFSETQ. V lost 0 bases, J lost 2 bases, and 4 bases lay in between. This CDR3 is 13 amino acids long. The CDR3 sequence is CASSLGDTDTQYF. The CDR3 coding sequence is TGCGCCAGCAGCTTGGGTGACACAGATACGCAGTATTTT.

The chain combines TRBV4-1 with TRBJ2-7, with D perhaps matching TRBD1 or TRBD2 (5 bases each). This CDR3 is built from 16 residues. Between the trimmed V and J ends, which lost 1 base and 7 bases, there was a span of 20 bases. Germline lookup yields CDR1 MGHRA and CDR2 YSYEKL. The CDR3 loop is CASSQVRQGRSGEQYF. CDR3 nucleotide sequence: TGCGCCAGCAGCCAAGTTAGGCAGGGTCGTTCGGGGGAGCAGTACTTC.

This sequence joins TRBV19 and TRBJ1-4, with 9 bases fitting TRBD1. Germline CDR1 LNHDA, CDR2 SQIVND (reference sequence). The CDR3 consists of 15 residues. V lost 1 base to trimming and J lost 5 bases; unmatched junction nucleotides: 2. The CDR3 DNA follows: TGTGCCAGTAGTATAGGAGGACAGGGGAATGAAAAACTGTTTTTT. Protein sequence: CASSIGGQGNEKLFF.

This rearrangement joins TRBV7-3 to TRBJ1-1; 9 nucleotides agree with TRBD1. The germline gives CDR1 SGHTA, CDR2 FQGTGA. With 4 bases clipped from V and 0 bases from J, the junction kept 6 bases outside the gene matches. The CDR3 is 16 amino acids. The CDR3 DNA follows: TGTGCCAGCAGCTACTCCGGGACAGGGATGAACACTGAAGCTTTCTTT. Its translation is CASSYSGTGMNTEAFF.

The V gene is TRBV24-1, the J gene TRBJ1-5; D not resolved. V was clipped by 4 bases and J by 4 bases, with 4 bases between them. Germline CDR1 reads KGHDR; CDR2 reads SFDVKD. The CDR3 loop spans 12 amino acids. The CDR3: CATSEGNQPQHF. CDR3 bases: TGTGCCACCAGTGAAGGGAATCAGCCCCAGCATTTT.

The chain combines TRBV3-1 (or the pseudogene TRBV3-2) with TRBJ2-1, with unresolved D. CDR1 is LGHDT, CDR2 YNNKEL, per germline (reference sequence). CDR3 length equals 12 residues. The ends were cut back, 11 bases at V and 5 bases at J, with 13 bases in the middle. CDR3 DNA sequence: TGTGCCGGCATAAGTTACCACAATGAGCAGTTCTTC. This sequence encodes CAGISYHNEQFF.

The chain combines TRBV30 with TRBJ1-5; D possibly corresponds to TRBD1 (5 bases). Looked up from germline, CDR1 is GTSNPN and CDR2 is SVGIG (reference sequence). Trimming left V 7 bases short and J 6 bases short, with 16 bases between. CDR3 size: 13 residues. The CDR3 sequence is CASSGSGGQPQHF. CDR3 nucleotide sequence: TGTGCCTCCTCGGGGTCCGGGGGTCAGCCCCAGCATTTT.

The chain has TRBV5-6 and TRBJ1-4; D is perhaps TRBD1 (5 bases). Germline CDR1 is SGHDT and CDR2 is YYEEEE. Trimming left V 4 bases short and J 0 bases short, with 10 bases between. This CDR3 has 15 residues. The CDR3 loop reads CASSTQTATNEKLFF. The CDR3 DNA reads as TGTGCCAGCAGCACCCAGACAGCAACTAATGAAAAACTGTTTTTT.

This clone has only a few counts. The chain couples TRBV19 to TRBJ2-2, with TRBD2 identical over 8 bases. Germline V gives CDR1 LNHDA, CDR2 SQIVND (reference sequence). Trimming took 5 bases from V and 0 from J; bases not matched to a gene: 8. This CDR3 has 17 residues. CDR3 DNA sequence: TGTGCCAGTAGTCCAAGGGCGGGGGGCGCGAACACCGGGGAGCTGTTTTTT. It encodes CASSPRAGGANTGELFF. The full variable domain, completed using reference TRBV19 and TRBJ2-2, is DGGITQSPKYLFRKEGQNVTLSCEQNLNHDAMYWYRQDPGQGLRLIYYSQIVNDFQKGDIAEGYSVSREKKESFPLTVTSAQKNPTAFYLCASSPRAGGANTGELFFGEGSRLTVL.

V gene TRBV6-6 combines with J gene TRBJ1-2, with 7 bases fitting TRBD1. The CDR3 extends over 13 amino acids. Germline V gene data show CDR1 as MNHNY and CDR2 as SVGAGI (reference sequence). V trimming: 6 bases; J trimming: 7 bases; junction bases outside the gene matches: 8. The CDR3 nucleotides read TGTGCCAGCAGGCCGACAGGGAAAATTGGCTACACCTTC. It is translated as CASRPTGKIGYTF.

The rearrangement joins TRBV6-2 or TRBV6-3 to TRBJ2-7; TRBD2 might be the D (6 bases). CDR1 is MNHEY, CDR2 SVGEGT, per germline. Trimming left V 2 bases short and J 2 bases short, with 10 bases between. This CDR3 contains 14 residues. CDR3 DNA sequence: TGTGCCAGCAGTTACAGTCCGGGGGCCTACGAGCAGTACTTC. It yields the protein CASSYSPGAYEQYF.

The gene calls are TRBV28 and TRBJ1-3; D is perhaps TRBD1 (5 bases). CDR3 size: 16 residues. V lost 1 base and J lost 4, with 14 bases in between. Germline assignment: CDR1 MDHEN and CDR2 SYDVKM. The CDR3 here is CASSLYSGSSGNTIYF. The CDR3 DNA reads as TGTGCCAGCAGTTTATATTCAGGGTCGTCAGGAAACACCATATATTTT.

The sample holds a few counts of this clone. The chain recombines TRBV3-1 (or the pseudogene TRBV3-2) with TRBJ1-4; D ambiguous. V was clipped by 0 bases and J by 7 bases, with 18 bases between them. CDR1 LGHDT and CDR2 YNNKEL come from the germline V gene (reference sequence). The length of the CDR3 is 17 residues. The CDR3 protein is CASSQDLLAGVSEKLFF. Written as DNA, the CDR3 is TGTGCCAGCAGCCAAGATCTACTAGCGGGAGTCAGTGAAAAACTGTTTTTT.

A note on this clone: The junction departs from the called germline gene at one end, perhaps through a read error. The chain has TRBV5-1 and TRBJ1-2; D unclear. CDR1 is SGHRS and CDR2 is YFSETQ in the germline V gene. The CDR3 consists of 13 residues. In DNA, the CDR3 is TGCGTCAGCAGCTCCTCATCAACGTATGGCTACACCTTC. This translates into CVSSSSSTYGYTF. The full variable domain, its missing parts supplied by reference TRBV5-1 and TRBJ1-2, is KAGVTQTPRYLIKTRGQQVTLSCSPISGHRSVSWYQQTPGQGLQFLFEYFSETQRNKGNFPGRFSGRQFSNSRSEMNVSTLELGDSALYLCVSSSSSTYGYTFGSGTRLTVV.

The rearrangement uses TRBV19 and TRBJ2-6; no clear D. Germline V gene sequence: CDR1 LNHDA, CDR2 SQIVND (reference sequence). V lost 9 bases and J 7 bases, leaving 16 bases between the germline ends. The CDR3 is 14 residues long. The CDR3 sequence: CASTEQQKANVLTF. The CDR3 coding sequence is TGTGCCAGCACCGAGCAGCAGAAAGCCAACGTCCTGACTTTC. The full variable domain, with the rest looked up from reference TRBV19 and TRBJ2-6, is DGGITQSPKYLFRKEGQNVTLSCEQNLNHDAMYWYRQDPGQGLRLIYYSQIVNDFQKGDIAEGYSVSREKKESFPLTVTSAQKNPTAFYLCASTEQQKANVLTFGAGSRLTVL.